Presented here are 3 T cell receptor beta chains from one specimen sequenced in a study of blood T cell repertoires in COVID-19. Method: immunoSEQ multiplex PCR; TCRdb's copy keeps in-frame clones and lacks some. The sample contains under 300,000 clones, 75% to 90% of which appear only once. The sequenced sample consisted of peripheral blood. The receptor set was obtained from a man aged 50 to 59 with acute or convalescent COVID-19.

The chain recombines TRBV6-5 with TRBJ1-1, with TRBD1 matching over 11 bases. Germline V gene lookup returns CDR1 MNHEY and CDR2 SVGAGI. This CDR3 is 15 amino acids long. Germline trimming cut 6 bases from V and 5 bases from J; bases unmatched to any gene: 8. CDR3 DNA sequence: TGTGCCAGCAGGGGCAGGACAGGGGGCTGGACTGAAGCTTTCTTT. Amino acids: CASRGRTGGWTEAFF.

The genes are TRBV19 and TRBJ1-1; 7 nucleotides match TRBD1. With 5 bases clipped from V and 1 base from J, the junction kept 4 bases outside the gene matches. The CDR3 is made up of 14 amino acids. Per the germline V gene, CDR1 is LNHDA and CDR2 is SQIVND (reference sequence). The CDR3 DNA follows: TGTGCCAGTAGTCCTCGGACAGGGAACACTGAAGCTTTCTTT. It is translated as CASSPRTGNTEAFF.

This clone was detected only once. The CDR3 loop reads CASGTGTTYEQYF. For the CDR3, the DNA is TGCGCCAGCGGTACCGGGACTACCTACGAGCAGTACTTC. V is TRBV5-1 and J is TRBJ2-7; 7 bases are shared with TRBD2. CDR3 size: 13 residues. V lost 7 bases, J lost 2 bases, and 6 bases stayed unmatched. Germline assignment: CDR1 SGHRS and CDR2 YFSETQ.